These 18 T cell receptor beta chains were all obtained from the same sample, sequenced in a study of cytomegalovirus exposure and HLA in healthy donors. The PCR ran on 60 Vbeta and 13 Jbeta primers. TCRdb's table, derived via immunoSEQ multiplex PCR, lists solely in-frame clones and lacks some. The sample records 150,000 or so clones, about 74% being singletons. Sequencing was performed on PBMCs. These receptors were taken from a male donor in good health and CMV-seronegative.

This clone turned up a few times. The chain joins TRBV7-9 to TRBJ1-2, with TRBD1 as a possible D gene (6 bases). Germline V CDR1 and CDR2: SEHNR, FQNEAQ (reference sequence). This CDR3 contains 14 residues. V was pared by 0 bases and J by 4 bases, with 9 bases between. This CDR3 is CASSLAGASYGYTF. CDR3 bases: TGTGCCAGCAGCTTAGCGGGGGCGAGCTATGGCTACACCTTC. Together with reference TRBV7-9 and TRBJ1-2, the CDR3 gives the full variable domain: DTGVSQNPRHKITKRGQNVTFRCDPISEHNRLYWYRQTLGQGPEFLTYFQNEAQLEKSRLLSDRFSAERPKGSFSTLEIQRTEQGDSAMYLCASSLAGASYGYTFGSGTRLTVV.

The sample holds a few counts of this clone. The rearrangement joins TRBV5-1 to TRBJ1-2; the D is unclear. The CDR3 loop spans 13 amino acids. Germline CDR1 reads SGHRS; CDR2 reads YFSETQ. V lost 5 bases and J 8 bases, leaving 16 bases between the germline ends. This CDR3 is CASRKEEQSGYTF. CDR3 bases: TGCGCCAGCAGAAAAGAAGAACAGAGCGGCTACACCTTC. Looking up the rest from reference TRBV5-1 and TRBJ1-2 gives the full variable domain: KAGVTQTPRYLIKTRGQQVTLSCSPISGHRSVSWYQQTPGQGLQFLFEYFSETQRNKGNFPGRFSGRQFSNSRSEMNVSTLELGDSALYLCASRKEEQSGYTFGSGTRLTVV.

This chain connects TRBV4-3 to TRBJ2-7, with D unresolved. Per germline, CDR1 LGHNA and CDR2 YSLEER. V lost 0 bases and J 6 bases, leaving 6 bases between the germline ends. This CDR3 region has 12 residues. CDR3 sequence: CASSQESCEQYF. The CDR3 DNA follows: TGCGCCAGCAGCCAAGAGAGTTGCGAGCAGTACTTC.

With respect to this clone: A read error may account for a junction end that differs from germline. This rearrangement joins TRBV7-9 to TRBJ1-1, with TRBD1 as a possible D gene (5 bases). Germline CDR1 SEHNR, CDR2 FQNEAQ (reference sequence). The CDR3 extends over 12 amino acids. The CDR3: CSSSFLGLEAFF. As DNA, the CDR3 is TGTTCCAGCAGCTTTTTGGGGCTGGAAGCTTTCTTT.

This rearrangement joins TRBV5-4 to TRBJ2-2, with 7 bases fitting TRBD2. This CDR3 contains 14 residues. J was trimmed by 5 bases and V by 2 bases; bases with no gene match: 3. Germline V lookup: CDR1 SGHNT, CDR2 YYREEE (reference sequence). The CDR3 spells CASSLLGGTGELFF. The DNA for the CDR3 is TGTGCCAGCAGCTTACTCGGGGGGACCGGGGAGCTGTTTTTT. The full variable domain, rest sourced from reference TRBV5-4 and TRBJ2-2, is ETGVTQSPTHLIKTRGQQVTLRCSSQSGHNTVSWYQQALGQGPQFIFQYYREEENGRGNFPPRFSGLQFPNYSSELNVNALELDDSALYLCASSLLGGTGELFFGEGSRLTVL.

This chain joins TRBV9 and TRBJ2-2; maybe TRBD2 (6 bases). Germline assignment: CDR1 SGDLS and CDR2 YYNGEE. The CDR3 is made up of 19 amino acids. Trimming shortened V by 3 bases and J by 3 bases, and 24 bases separated the two germline ends. Here the CDR3 reads CASSALMTMEGSYTGELFF. CDR3 in DNA: TGTGCCAGCAGCGCACTGATGACCATGGAGGGCAGCTACACCGGGGAGCTGTTTTTT.

J is TRBJ2-7 and V is TRBV18; 8 nucleotides match TRBD2. This CDR3 is 17 amino acids long. Germline values: CDR1 KGHSH, CDR2 LQKENI. With V trimmed by 2 bases and J by 1 base, 10 bases remained unmatched. The CDR3: CASSPLSGGSGSYEQYF. The CDR3 DNA reads TGTGCCAGCTCACCATTATCGGGAGGGTCGGGGTCCTACGAGCAGTACTTC.

This rearrangement joins TRBV6-1 to TRBJ2-7; D may be TRBD1 (5 bases). Deletions cut 8 bases from V and 6 bases from J, with 17 bases between. The germline V gene encodes CDR1 MNHNS and CDR2 SASEGT. The CDR3 consists of 13 residues. CDR3 region: CASSPGRAAEQYF. Written as DNA, the CDR3 is TGTGCCAGCTCCCCGGGCAGGGCGGCCGAGCAGTACTTC.

V usage is TRBV28 and J usage is TRBJ1-5; 9 bases line up with TRBD1. There are 14 residues in the CDR3. Germline CDR1 and CDR2: MDHEN and SYDVKM. The V gene end was trimmed by 4 bases and the J gene end by 6 bases; junction bases not matched to a gene: 4. CDR3 bases: TGTGCCAGCAGTTCCACAGGGGGCGGTCAGCCCCAGCATTTT. Translated, it gives CASSSTGGGQPQHF.

The chain is built from TRBV9 and TRBJ2-3; D may be TRBD2 (10 bases). The CDR3 runs to 14 residues. V lost 0 bases and J lost 13, with 18 bases in between. CDR1 is SGDLS and CDR2 is YYNGEE in the germline V gene. The CDR3 loop is CASSVGAGGDREYF. CDR3 in DNA: TGTGCCAGCAGCGTAGGAGCGGGGGGGGACAGGGAGTATTTT. The full variable domain, in which reference TRBV9 and TRBJ2-3 provide the parts outside the CDR3, is DSGVTQTPKHLITATGQRVTLRCSPRSGDLSVYWYQQSLDQGLQFLIQYYNGEERAKGNILERFSAQQFPDLHSELNLSSLELGDSALYFCASSVGAGGDREYFGPGTRLTVL.

The chain is built from TRBV5-8 and TRBJ1-6, with TRBD1 matching 7 bases. Germline CDR1 is SGHTS and CDR2 is YDEGEE. V shed 5 bases and J 12 bases; nucleotides not matched to a gene: 14. This CDR3 has 15 residues. CDR3 DNA sequence: TGTGCCAGCAGTACCGGGACAGTCCAATTCAGACCCCTCCACTTT. Translating it yields CASSTGTVQFRPLHF.

The chain employs TRBV5-1 and TRBJ2-3, with 11 bases identical to TRBD2. With V trimmed by 3 bases and J by 5 bases, 8 bases remained unmatched. Germline-derived CDR1 and CDR2 are SGHRS and YFSETQ. The CDR3 is 16 residues long. As DNA, the CDR3 is TGCGCCAGCAGCTACCGACTAGCGGGGCAGGTAGATACGCAGTATTTT. Amino acid sequence: CASSYRLAGQVDTQYF.

The chain carries TRBV6-4 and TRBJ2-3; 15 positions agree with TRBD2. Germline CDR1 reads MRHNA; CDR2 reads SNTAGT. Trimming took 3 bases from V and 5 from J; bases not matched to a gene: 0. The CDR3 has 15 amino acids. The CDR3 DNA is TGTGCCAGCAGTGAGGGACTAGCGGGAGGAGATACGCAGTATTTT. The encoded protein is CASSEGLAGGDTQYF.

The V call is TRBV6-4, the J call TRBJ2-1; a weak D match, TRBD2 (5 bases). V gave up 2 bases and J gave up 13 bases, with 12 bases separating them. Germline V lookup: CDR1 MRHNA, CDR2 SNTAGT. The CDR3 runs 12 residues. The CDR3 DNA reads TGTGCCAGCAGTGACGGAGTGCGGGCACAGTTCTTC. Translating it yields CASSDGVRAQFF.

The gene calls are TRBV25-1 and TRBJ2-3; 9 bases fit TRBD2. Germline V gene data show CDR1 as MGHDK and CDR2 as SYGVNS. The CDR3 has 16 residues. The junction had 8 bases not matched to a gene; V was cut back by 2 bases and J by 5 bases. This CDR3 is CASSEGTSLRGDTQYF. The CDR3 coding sequence is TGTGCCAGCAGTGAAGGGACTAGCCTCCGCGGAGATACGCAGTATTTT.

V usage is TRBV19 and J usage is TRBJ2-5; weak D call: TRBD1 (6 bases). Looked up from germline, CDR1 is LNHDA and CDR2 is SQIVND (reference sequence). CDR3 length: 13 amino acids. V lost 6 bases to trimming and J lost 4 bases, with 12 bases between them. The CDR3 coding sequence is TGTGCCAGTAGAACGACAGGAGCAGAGACCCAGTACTTC. It yields the protein CASRTTGAETQYF.

The V call is TRBV27, the J call TRBJ1-1; D gene ambiguous. This CDR3 is 14 amino acids long. The V end lost 5 bases, the J end lost 4 bases, and 14 bases lay between the germline ends. Germline CDR1 reads MNHEY; CDR2 reads SMNVEV (reference sequence). This CDR3 is CASSHPGIGTEAFF. CDR3 DNA sequence: TGTGCCAGCAGTCACCCGGGGATAGGCACTGAAGCTTTCTTT.

This sequence joins TRBV28 and TRBJ2-5; TRBD2 matches at 9 bases. The DNA end is a closer match to TRBJ2-7, so the J assignment may be wrong. Germline V CDR1 and CDR2: MDHEN, SYDVKM. The CDR3 runs to 16 residues. The CDR3 loop is CASSLPGVAGEDEQYF. The CDR3 nucleotides read TGTGCCAGCAGTTTGCCCGGAGTAGCGGGAGAGGACGAGCAGTACTTC.